This T cell receptor (beta chain) was recovered during a study of blood T cells in healthy people across ages. Total RNA extracted from each sample amounted to at least 6 micrograms. In regard to this clonotype: Its antigen remains unidentified.

Trimming removed 4 bases from V and 11 bases from J, with 11 bases in between. Per the germline V gene, CDR1 is ENHRY and CDR2 is SYGVKD. The CDR3 is made up of 11 amino acids. PCR was performed a second time for roughly 7 to 11 cycles using a sample-barcoded 5' primer and a J-beta primer mix. Each sample yielded at least 2.5 million CDR3-containing paired-end reads. From the 5' RACE reads, TCRdb called clonotypes with MiXCR, one entry per CDR3 protein. The data show about 1 million distinct CDR3 sequences, with 35% to 50% seen just once and approximately 17% held by the top ten. The study's findings and limits: Donor CMV infection status was unknown, possibly confounding age-related changes in expanded clonotypes. Long-lived donors carried more naive CD4+ cells and greater diversity than aged donors.

The sample was blood. This rearrangement joins TRBV10-3 to TRBJ2-5, with D uncertain. This sequence was found in a woman in her fifties or sixties in good health. The CDR3 reads CAISVRNEQYF. CDR3 DNA: TGTGCCATCAGTGTGCGCAATGAGCAGTACTTC.